This T cell receptor (beta chain) stems from a study of blood T cell repertoires in COVID-19. Study as a whole: Acute and convalescent COVID-19 samples came from the United States, Italy and Spain. The analysed material was cDNA or gDNA that came from T cells, B-cell-depleted T cells, or PBMCs.

Assay: immunoSEQ multiplex PCR; the TCRdb copy retains only in-frame clones and omits some. The sample yields around 300,000 clones, 70% to 90% seen once. This CDR3 comprises 13 residues. Germline V gene sequence: CDR1 LGHDT, CDR2 YNNKEL (reference sequence). V was clipped by 4 bases and J by 4 bases, with 8 bases between them. This chain links TRBV3-1 (or the pseudogene TRBV3-2) with TRBJ1-3; no clear D gene. The specimen sequenced was peripheral blood. The receptor was isolated from a woman in her seventies with acute or convalescent COVID-19. The CDR3 coding sequence is TGTGCCAGCAGCCCCCAACAGGGAAACACCATATATTTT. It specifies CASSPQQGNTIYF.